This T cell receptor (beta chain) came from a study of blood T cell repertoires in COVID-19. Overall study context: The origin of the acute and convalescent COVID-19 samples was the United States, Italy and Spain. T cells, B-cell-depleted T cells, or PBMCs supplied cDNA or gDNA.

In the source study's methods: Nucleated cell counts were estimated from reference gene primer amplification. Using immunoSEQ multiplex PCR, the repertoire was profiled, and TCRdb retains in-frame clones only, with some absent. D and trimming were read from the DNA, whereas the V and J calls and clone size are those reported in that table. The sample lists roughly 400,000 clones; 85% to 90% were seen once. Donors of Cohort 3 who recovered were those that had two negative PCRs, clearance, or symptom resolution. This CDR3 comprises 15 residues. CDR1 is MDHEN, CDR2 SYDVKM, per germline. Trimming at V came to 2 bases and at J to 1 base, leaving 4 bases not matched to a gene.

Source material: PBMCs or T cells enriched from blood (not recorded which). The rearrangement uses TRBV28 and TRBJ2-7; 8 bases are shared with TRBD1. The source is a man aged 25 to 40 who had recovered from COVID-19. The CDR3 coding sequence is TGTGCCAGCAGTTTACCACAGGGGGGATCCTACGAGCAGTACTTC. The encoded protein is CASSLPQGGSYEQYF. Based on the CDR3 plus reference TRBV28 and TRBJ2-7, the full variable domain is DVKVTQSSRYLVKRTGEKVFLECVQDMDHENMFWYRQDPGLGLRLIYFSYDVKMKEKGDIPEGYSVSREKKERFSLILESASTNQTSMYLCASSLPQGGSYEQYFGPGTRLTVT.